The 18 T cell receptor beta chains below come from one sample, sequenced in a study of tumor and adjacent non-tumor tissue in lung cancer. The library came from three nested PCR rounds adapted from ARM-PCR protocols. One entry per CDR3 protein results from TCRdb running MiXCR on the multiplex PCR reads. Among around 74,000 distinct CDR3 sequences listed, around 70% were seen once. This sample's RNA came from whole unsorted tissue. This non-tumor lung sample came from over 3 cm beyond the tumor edge. The source material was distant non-tumor lung tissue. These receptors all come from a woman between 45 and 65 years old with non-small cell lung cancer.

Remarks on this clonotype: A much larger clone differs from this one at a single base, so this may be a read error. This chain links TRBV28 with TRBJ1-2, with 9 bases matching TRBD1. Trimming removed 8 bases from V and 5 bases from J; junction bases left unmatched: 9. The germline V gene encodes CDR1 MDHEN and CDR2 SYDVKM. The CDR3 loop spans 14 amino acids. The CDR3 reads CASREDRGAYGYTF. Written as DNA, the CDR3 is TGTGCCAGCCGAGAAGACAGGGGGGCTTATGGCTACACCTTC.

This clonotype was seen a handful of times. A read error is possible here, since a much larger clone lies one base away. The DNA of the CDR3 is TGTACCAGCAGTTCGGGCTACGAGCAGTACTTC. As protein: CTSSSGYEQYF. This chain links TRBV12-3 or TRBV12-4 with TRBJ2-7, with D unclear. This CDR3 spans 11 amino acids.

This clonotype was counted between two and nine times. Here the CDR3 omits its conserved ending phenylalanine or tryptophan, so a read error is the likely source. This chain joins TRBV6-2 or TRBV6-3 and TRBJ1-5, with TRBD1 identical over 8 bases. The trim removed 6 bases at V and 6 bases at J, leaving 7 bases unmatched. The CDR3 length is 14 residues. The germline gives CDR1 MNHEY, CDR2 SVGEGT. In nucleotides, the CDR3 is TGTGCCAGCAGACAGGGGGGCGCCAGTCAGCCCCAGCATTAT. Its translation: CASRQGGASQPQHY.

This clonotype was seen once. This may come from a read error, since a much larger clone is one base off. Given the absence of the conserved phenylalanine or tryptophan at the CDR3 end, a read error is likely. The V and J genes are TRBV28 and TRBJ2-1, with 14 bases matching TRBD2. The junction had 8 bases not matched to a gene; V was cut back by 6 bases and J by 7 bases. Germline-derived CDR1 and CDR2 are MDHEN and SYDVKM. This CDR3 is built from 16 residues. The CDR3 here is CASSYGTSGRRNEQFL. In nucleotides, the CDR3 is TGTGCCAGCAGCTATGGGACTAGCGGGAGAAGAAATGAGCAGTTCTTA.

J is TRBJ2-7 and V is TRBV20-1, with a possible D match to TRBD1 (6 bases). The V gene's germline CDR1 is DFQATT and CDR2 SNEGSKA (reference sequence). The V end was cut by 1 base, the J end by 1 base, with 17 bases between. The CDR3 is 16 amino acids. The CDR3 sequence: CSARGQRTDSSYEQYF. The DNA for the CDR3 is TGCAGTGCTAGAGGCCAAAGAACGGACAGTTCCTACGAGCAGTACTTC.

Comment on this clonotype: A read error may explain this, as a much larger clone is one base away. V is TRBV4-1 and J is TRBJ1-4; 7 nucleotides match TRBD1. The J segment lost 4 bases and the V segment lost 0 bases, leaving 5 bases of the junction unmatched. Germline V lookup: CDR1 MGHRA, CDR2 YSYEKL. The CDR3 sequence is 16 residues long. CDR3 loop: CASSQERDRLNEKLFF. The DNA for the CDR3 is TGCGCCAGCAGCCAAGAACGGGACAGACTTAATGAAAAACTGTTTTTT.

On this clonotype itself: This likely comes from a read error, as the CDR3 has no conserved phenylalanine or tryptophan at its end. This rearrangement joins TRBV28 to TRBJ1-6, with a weak D call TRBD1 (5 bases). This CDR3 is 12 amino acids long. CDR1 is MDHEN, CDR2 SYDVKM, per germline. CDR3 DNA: TGTGCCAGCAGTTTGAGGGGATCACTCCTCCACTAT. Translation gives CASSLRGSLLHY.

To note about this clonotype: Likely a read error: the CDR3 ends without its conserved phenylalanine or tryptophan. The chain combines TRBV10-2 with TRBJ2-3, with no clear D. The CDR3 spans 11 residues. Germline V gene sequence: CDR1 WSHSY, CDR2 SAAADI. This chain's CDR3 is CASSEADTQYL. The CDR3 DNA reads TGCGCCAGTAGTGAGGCAGATACGCAGTATTTA.

Regarding this clonotype: Without the conserved terminal phenylalanine or tryptophan, this CDR3 likely stems from a read error. The rearrangement links TRBV11-2 to TRBJ1-5; possibly TRBD1 for D (6 bases). Trimming removed 9 bases at V and 7 bases at J, with 16 bases between. The CDR3 is made up of 13 amino acids. Germline values: CDR1 SGHAT, CDR2 FQNNGV. The CDR3 bases are TGTGCCAGTAGCGACGACAGGAACCAGCCCCAGCATTAT. Its translation: CASSDDRNQPQHY.

Only a few counts were recorded for this clonotype. The chain carries TRBV7-9 and TRBJ1-5; 10 positions agree with TRBD1. This CDR3 is 15 amino acids long. The germline gives CDR1 SEHNR, CDR2 FQNEAQ (reference sequence). After removal of 5 bases from V and 3 bases from J, the junction contained 4 bases not matched to a gene. The CDR3 protein is CASSAGQGNNQPQHF. The CDR3 bases are TGTGCCAGCAGCGCGGGACAGGGGAACAATCAGCCCCAGCATTTT.

Concerning this clonotype itself: The conserved final phenylalanine or tryptophan is absent from the CDR3, which likely points to a read error. V and J are TRBV6-1 and TRBJ2-1; weak D call: TRBD1 (5 bases). The CDR3 spans 12 residues. Germline lookup yields CDR1 MNHNS and CDR2 SASEGT. The germline V and J ends were trimmed by 5 bases and 8 bases, with 10 bases remaining between them. In DNA, the CDR3 is TGTGCCAGCAGTACGCAGGGATATGAGCAGTTCTCC. It codes for CASSTQGYEQFS.

The rearrangement links TRBV11-1 to TRBJ2-3; D not resolved. Trimming took off 6 bases at V and 7 bases at J, with 17 bases between the two ends. CDR3 size: 14 residues. Germline V gene lookup returns CDR1 SGHAT and CDR2 FQDESV (reference sequence). CDR3 nucleotide sequence: TGTGCCAGCAGGATAGCTACAGTGGCTTATACGCAGTATTTT. It encodes CASRIATVAYTQYF.

This clonotype was counted ten times or more. The chain employs TRBV11-2 and TRBJ2-7; 7 nucleotides agree with TRBD2. V was clipped by 1 base and J by 3 bases; unmatched bases: 6. The CDR3 is made up of 15 amino acids. Germline-derived CDR1 and CDR2 are SGHAT and FQNNGV. CDR3 protein: CASSLGLRGIYEQYF. Here the CDR3 DNA reads TGTGCCAGCAGCTTAGGTCTGCGGGGGATCTACGAGCAGTACTTC.

A remark on this clonotype: A much larger clone lies one base from this, so it may be a read error. This chain uses TRBV12-3 or TRBV12-4 with TRBJ1-5; unclear D gene. Matching the DNA end better, TRBJ2-3 makes the J call doubtful. CDR3 size: 13 residues. The CDR3 DNA reads TGTGCCAGCACCCTGCGTAGCAATCAGCCCCAGTATTTT. Translation: CASTLRSNQPQYF.

In regard to this clonotype: Because it lacks the conserved phenylalanine or tryptophan at the end, this CDR3 is likely a read error. The chain couples TRBV29-1 to TRBJ1-5; 10 bases map to TRBD1. From germline, CDR1 is SQVTM and CDR2 ANQGSEA. There are 14 residues in the CDR3. Trimming cost V 7 bases and J 7 bases; bases outside gene matches: 10. CDR3 amino acids: CSAWDRGRGQPQHL. Here the CDR3 DNA reads TGCAGCGCCTGGGACAGGGGTCGGGGACAGCCCCAGCATTTG.

The chain links TRBV29-1 to TRBJ2-1; TRBD1 or TRBD2 may be the D gene (5 bases each). The germline V gene has CDR1 SQVTM and CDR2 ANQGSEA. The CDR3 sequence is 13 residues long. The DNA of the CDR3 is TGCAGTGTCGAAGGGACGAACTACAATGAGCAGTTCTTC. Encoded protein: CSVEGTNYNEQFF.

About this clonotype: The junction departs from the called germline gene at one end, perhaps through a read error. The rearrangement uses TRBV20-1 and TRBJ1-5; D is perhaps TRBD1 (5 bases). This CDR3 spans 15 amino acids. Germline-derived CDR1 and CDR2 are DFQATT and SNEGSKA (reference sequence). CDR3 sequence reads: CSAPPGEGPDHPQHF. In DNA, the CDR3 is TGCAGTGCCCCCCCGGGAGAGGGACCGGATCACCCCCAGCATTTT.

For this clonotype: A much bigger clone sits one base away, suggesting this may be a read error. This sequence joins TRBV29-1 and TRBJ2-3; 9 nucleotides agree with TRBD2. Germline V gene sequence: CDR1 SQVTM, CDR2 ANQGSEA. The CDR3 totals 14 residues. CDR3 DNA sequence: TGCAGCGTTATTAGCGGGAGCCGCACAGATATGCAGTATTTT. Amino acids: CSVISGSRTDMQYF.